This section outlines one T cell receptor (beta chain) sequence together with its context. The junction had 8 bases not matched to a gene; V was cut back by 6 bases and J by 6 bases. There are 14 residues in the CDR3. Germline assignment: CDR1 MNHNY and CDR2 SVGAGI (reference sequence). This entry comes from a study of OX40 agonist ivuxolimab in advanced cancers. The table came from immunoSEQ multiplex PCR; TCRdb's copy has only in-frame clones and leaves some out. The sample yields some 130,000 clones, 90% seen once. The chain combines TRBV6-6 with TRBJ1-5, with 7 bases that match TRBD1. Specimen: CD4+ or CD8+ T cells sorted from blood, collected in a trial of the OX40 agonist ivuxolimab. This clonotype was sampled from an adult with an advanced solid tumor such as melanoma, head and neck, liver or kidney cancer. This CDR3 reads CASSPQGSGQPQHF. Written as DNA, the CDR3 is TGTGCCAGCAGCCCACAGGGGTCGGGTCAGCCCCAGCATTTT.